These T cell receptor beta chains were read from a single sample in a study of OX40 agonist ivuxolimab in advanced cancers. Assay used: immunoSEQ multiplex PCR; TCRdb lists only in-frame clones, some missing. Altogether roughly 56,000 clones are present, about four fifths being singletons, with the ten largest covering approximately 4.2%. The material was CD4+ or CD8+ T cells sorted from blood, obtained in a trial of the OX40 agonist ivuxolimab. These receptors were obtained from an adult with an advanced solid tumor such as melanoma, head and neck, liver or kidney cancer. Both conserved end residues are part of each CDR3. The D gene is left open where the match is weak. Not all rows give a size; the values are once, few, many and, for expanded clones, a class.

cdr3_nt	cdr3_aa	v_call	j_call	d_call	clone_size	cdr3_length
TGCGCCAGCAGGGCGGGACAGAGCAATCAGCCCCAGCATTTT	CASRAGQSNQPQHF	TRBV10-2	TRBJ1-5	TRBD1	few	14
TGTGCCAGCAGTATCACAGGGGAGACGAGCTCCTACGAGCAGTACTTC	CASSITGETSSYEQYF	TRBV7-9	TRBJ2-7	TRBD1	.	16
TGTGCCAGCAGCTTGTCTTTACAGGGCACCGGGGAGCTGTTTTTT	CASSLSLQGTGELFF	TRBV5-4	TRBJ2-2	.	.	15
TGTGCCAGCAGCTTAGTCGCGCCGTTGAACACTGAAGCTTTCTTT	CASSLVAPLNTEAFF	TRBV11-2	TRBJ1-1	.	.	15
TGCGCCAGCAGCTTGACGGGCCAGAATTCACCCCTCCACTTT	CASSLTGQNSPLHF	TRBV5-1	TRBJ1-6	.	.	14
TGTGCCAGCAGCGCGGACAGAAATCAGCCCCAGCATTTT	CASSADRNQPQHF	TRBV14	TRBJ1-5	.	.	13
TGTGCCAGCAGTGAATGGGGGGGAGGTCTTCCCTACGAGCAGTACTTC	CASSEWGGGLPYEQYF	TRBV6-1	TRBJ2-7	TRBD2	once	16
TGTGCCAGCAGTTCTCAGGCGAACACCGGGGAGCTGTTTTTT	CASSSQANTGELFF	TRBV6-5	TRBJ2-2	.	.	14
TGTGCCAGCAGCTTTCTTGGCGGGAACTATGGCTACACCTTC	CASSFLGGNYGYTF	TRBV13	TRBJ1-2	.	few	14
TGTGCCAGCCTCCTACCTAGCTCCTACAATGAGCAGTTCTTC	CASLLPSSYNEQFF	TRBV6-6	TRBJ2-1	.	.	14
TGTGCCAGCAGCCCGGTAGGACAGATCTCTGGAAACACCATATATTTT	CASSPVGQISGNTIYF	TRBV7-9	TRBJ1-3	.	.	16
TGTGCCAGCAGTTACTCGAAAGTTTCGCCCCTCCACTTT	CASSYSKVSPLHF	TRBV6-5	TRBJ1-6	.	.	13
TGTGCCAGCAGCTCCTGGGTTCCGGGGACTCAACTCAATGAGCAGTTCTTC	CASSSWVPGTQLNEQFF	TRBV2	TRBJ2-1	.	.	17
TGCAGCGCCTCCAACAGTGTTATGAACACTGAAGCTTTCTTT	CSASNSVMNTEAFF	TRBV29-1	TRBJ1-1	.	.	14
TGTGCCAGCAGTTACACCCGCGAGCAGTACTTC	CASSYTREQYF	TRBV6-6	TRBJ2-7	.	.	11
TGTGCCAGCAGCCTAGGCGGTAATTCACCCCTCCACTTT	CASSLGGNSPLHF	TRBV7-6	TRBJ1-6	.	.	13
TGTGCCATCTTCGACATTGACTCCTACGAGCAGTACTTC	CAIFDIDSYEQYF	TRBV10-3	TRBJ2-7	.	.	13
TGCAGCGTTGATGACAGGGGTGGGGAAAAACTGTTTTTT	CSVDDRGGEKLFF	TRBV29-1	TRBJ1-4	TRBD1	once	13
TGTGCCAGCAGCTTAGCCCGTACTAGCGGGGGGGCAGGGAATGAGCAGTTCTTC	CASSLARTSGGAGNEQFF	TRBV7-9	TRBJ2-1	TRBD2	.	18
TGTGCCAGCAGTTACTTCACAAGGGGGAACACTGAAGCTTTCTTT	CASSYFTRGNTEAFF	TRBV6-6	TRBJ1-1	.	.	15
TGCGCCAGCACTACAGGGGAAGAGACCCAGTACTTC	CASTTGEETQYF	TRBV5-1	TRBJ2-5	TRBD1	.	12
TGCGCCAGCAGCGGAGCGGGACTAGCGGGAGCGGAGCAGTTCTTC	CASSGAGLAGAEQFF	TRBV5-1	TRBJ2-1	TRBD2	.	15
TGTGCCGTCTTAACTAGCGGGAGAGAGACCCAGTACTTC	CAVLTSGRETQYF	TRBV28	TRBJ2-5	TRBD2	.	13
TGTGCCAGCAGCTATGTCCGGGACAGGGGGAACTATGGCTACACCTTC	CASSYVRDRGNYGYTF	TRBV6-6	TRBJ1-2	TRBD1	.	16
TGTGCCAGCTCACCCCGGACAGGCCTGGACTACGAGCAGTACTTC	CASSPRTGLDYEQYF	TRBV18	TRBJ2-7	TRBD1	.	15
TGTGCCAGCAGTGACGGAGGGCAGACATCTTATCGCTTC	CASSDGGQTSYRF	TRBV6-1	TRBJ2-7	.	.	13
TGTGCCAGCAGCGTCGCGTCTAGCGGGATCCCCCCTCGAGGGGCCAACGTCCTGACTTTC	CASSVASSGIPPRGANVLTF	TRBV9	TRBJ2-6	TRBD2	few	20
TGTGCCAGCAGCATGATCGGGGTCAGGGATACGCAGTATTTT	CASSMIGVRDTQYF	TRBV11-2	TRBJ2-3	.	.	14
TGTGCCAGCAGCTCCGGGACTAACACCGGGGAGCTGTTTTTT	CASSSGTNTGELFF	TRBV4-2	TRBJ2-2	.	.	14
TGCGCCAGCAGTGAGGGGACAGGGTGGACCCAGTACTTC	CASSEGTGWTQYF	TRBV10-1	TRBJ2-5	TRBD1	.	13
TGTGCCAGCAGCTTGGGGCCAGGGGGCGATCAGCCCCAGCATTTT	CASSLGPGGDQPQHF	TRBV5-5	TRBJ1-5	TRBD1	.	15
TGTGCCAGCAGTGCAGGGACGTATGGCTACACCTTC	CASSAGTYGYTF	TRBV28	TRBJ1-2	.	once	12
TGCAGCGTTACACGCACGGGGAACACTGAAGCTTTCTTT	CSVTRTGNTEAFF	TRBV29-1	TRBJ1-1	.	.	13
TGCAGCGCGGGTGGGTCCGGGACAGGGGGATCCATTCAGTACTTC	CSAGGSGTGGSIQYF	TRBV29-1	TRBJ2-4	TRBD1	.	15
TGTGCCAGCAGTGGGACTAGGGGGACCGGGGAGCTGTTTTTT	CASSGTRGTGELFF	TRBV2	TRBJ2-2	.	few	14
TGTGCCAGCAGCAGGACTACCCAAGAGACCCAGTACTTC	CASSRTTQETQYF	TRBV2	TRBJ2-5	.	.	13
TGTGCCAGCAGCTTCAGGGGCACCTCGAACACCGGGGAGCTGTTTTTT	CASSFRGTSNTGELFF	TRBV7-2	TRBJ2-2	.	.	16
TGTGCCAGCGGTCGGGGGGCCGGCTATGGCTACACCTTC	CASGRGAGYGYTF	TRBV6-5	TRBJ1-2	.	.	13
TGTGCCAGCAGTTACTCGCGGTCTAGCGGGAAAAACGAGCAGTACTTC	CASSYSRSSGKNEQYF	TRBV6-6	TRBJ2-7	TRBD2	.	16
TGTGCCAGCAGCAAGGGGGCGGGGAATAATCAGCCCCAGCATTTT	CASSKGAGNNQPQHF	TRBV6-6	TRBJ1-5	TRBD1	.	15
TGTGCCAGCAGCGAGGACCGGGTGGACTATGGCTACACCTTC	CASSEDRVDYGYTF	TRBV2	TRBJ1-2	.	.	14
TGTGCCAGCAGCTTAGCAGGGGATGGCGCCTACGAGCAGTACTTC	CASSLAGDGAYEQYF	TRBV7-8	TRBJ2-7	.	few	15
TGTGCCAGCAGCTTTAGCCAGGGGGCCTACGAGCAGTACTTC	CASSFSQGAYEQYF	TRBV5-5	TRBJ2-7	TRBD1	few	14
TGCAGCGTCTCCGTATGGGAGACCCAGTACTTC	CSVSVWETQYF	TRBV29-1	TRBJ2-5	.	.	11
TGTGCCAGCACCCTAGGACTAGCGGGCGCCCAAGAGACCCAGTACTTC	CASTLGLAGAQETQYF	TRBV6-6	TRBJ2-5	TRBD2	.	16
TGTGCCAGCTCACCAGCGGGGGGCTCCTACAATGAGCAGTTCTTC	CASSPAGGSYNEQFF	TRBV18	TRBJ2-1	TRBD2	.	15
TGTGCCAGTAGCGTTCTCGAGGGGGCGGGGGAGCAGTACTTC	CASSVLEGAGEQYF	TRBV19	TRBJ2-7	.	.	14
TGTGCCACCACCCCGGGGTTCGGGGCAAACTATGGCTACACCTTC	CATTPGFGANYGYTF	TRBV19	TRBJ1-2	.	.	15
TGTGCCAGTAGTATGAGTACGGCCGCCCCATCCTACGAGCAGTACTTC	CASSMSTAAPSYEQYF	TRBV19	TRBJ2-7	.	many	16
TGTGCCAGCAGTGTTATGGAAGGTCCCTACGAGCAGTACTTC	CASSVMEGPYEQYF	TRBV6-1	TRBJ2-7	.	few	14
TGTGCCAGCTGCGGGTGGAGCTCCTACGAGCAGTACTTC	CASCGWSSYEQYF	TRBV2	TRBJ2-7	.	.	13
TGTGCCAGCCGACGACAGGGTTTTAGATTTGGGGCCAACGTCCTGACTTTC	CASRRQGFRFGANVLTF	TRBV2	TRBJ2-6	TRBD1	.	17
TGTGCCAGCAGCTCAGGGAACTCTGGGGCCAACGTCCTGACTTTC	CASSSGNSGANVLTF	TRBV5-4	TRBJ2-6	.	.	15
TGCGCCAGCAGGGACAGGGAGGACGAGCAGTACTTC	CASRDREDEQYF	TRBV5-1	TRBJ2-7	TRBD1	.	12
TGTGCCATCAGTGAGGGCAGGGGATCCGAAAAACTGTTTTTT	CAISEGRGSEKLFF	TRBV10-3	TRBJ1-4	.	.	14
TGCGCCAGCAGCTTGGCTGGGCCTAGCGGCACAGATACGCAGTATTTT	CASSLAGPSGTDTQYF	TRBV5-1	TRBJ2-3	.	.	16
TGTGCCAGCAGGCCGCCGGACAGGAACACTGAAGCTTTCTTT	CASRPPDRNTEAFF	TRBV27	TRBJ1-1	.	.	14